The T cell receptor beta chain described here comes from a study of blood T cell repertoires in COVID-19. About the research overall: From the United States, Italy and Spain came samples of acute and convalescent COVID-19. Sources were T cells, B-cell-depleted T cells, or PBMCs; the material itself was cDNA or gDNA.

Per the original methods: Reference gene primer amplification gave estimated nucleated cell counts. Data came from immunoSEQ multiplex PCR; TCRdb stores just in-frame clones and leaves some out. V and J calls and clone size are as listed in that table; D and trimming were resolved from the DNA. The sample lists about 81,000 clones, roughly 91% occurring once. CDR1 and CDR2 from the germline V gene are LNHNV and YYDKDF (reference sequence). The CDR3 has 18 residues. The junction had 13 bases not matched to a gene; V was cut back by 8 bases and J by 0 bases. The source of this sequence is a woman between 50 and 59 years old in a cohort sampled during active COVID-19. This chain uses TRBV15 with TRBJ2-2, with 9 bases aligning to TRBD1. The sequencing sample was made of peripheral blood. CDR3 sequence: CATEDRGAGPPNTGELFF. Here the CDR3 DNA reads TGTGCCACCGAGGACAGGGGCGCGGGCCCTCCGAACACCGGGGAGCTGTTTTTT.